A selection of T cell receptor beta chains follows, all from one sample in a study of long-term antiretroviral therapy in people with HIV. Sequenced by immunoSEQ multiplex PCR; TCRdb stores in-frame clones only, minus some. The table lists tens of thousands of clones, roughly 87% of them singletons, with 4% to 6% in the top ten. Specimen: unsorted PBMCs, collected 0.3 years after starting antiretroviral therapy. The source is a man over 45 with HIV. Both conserved end residues are part of each CDR3. The D gene is left open where the match is weak. The size entry is marked missing in some rows and otherwise reads once, few, many or a size class.

abundance: -
j_gene: TRBJ2-3
v_gene: TRBV4-3
d_gene: -
CDR3nt: TGCGCCAGCAGTCGAACGACAGATAGCACAGATACGCAGTATTTT
CDR3aa: CASSRTTDSTDTQYF

abundance: -
j_gene: TRBJ1-4
v_gene: TRBV28
d_gene: -
CDR3nt: TGTGCCAGCAGTTTCGCTTCAGGGCAACCTAATGAAAAACTGTTTTTT
CDR3aa: CASSFASGQPNEKLFF

abundance: -
j_gene: TRBJ2-7
v_gene: TRBV25-1
d_gene: -
CDR3nt: TGTGCCAGCAGTGGGCACACTTTATACGAGCAGTACTTC
CDR3aa: CASSGHTLYEQYF

abundance: -
j_gene: TRBJ2-1
v_gene: TRBV7-8
d_gene: -
CDR3nt: TGTGCCAGCAGCATAGGGGTTGAGCAGTTCTTC
CDR3aa: CASSIGVEQFF

abundance: -
j_gene: TRBJ1-2
v_gene: TRBV28
d_gene: -
CDR3nt: TGTGCCAGCAAACAGGGCCTCTTAGCTAACTATGGCTACACCTTC
CDR3aa: CASKQGLLANYGYTF

abundance: -
j_gene: TRBJ2-2
v_gene: TRBV19
d_gene: TRBD1
CDR3nt: TGTGCCAGTAACCCGACAGGGGGCACCGGGGAGCTGTTTTTT
CDR3aa: CASNPTGGTGELFF

abundance: -
j_gene: TRBJ2-5
v_gene: TRBV6-4
d_gene: -
CDR3nt: TGTGCCAGCAGTGTACCGGGAGTAAGGCAAGAGACCCAGTACTTC
CDR3aa: CASSVPGVRQETQYF

abundance: once
j_gene: TRBJ1-1
v_gene: TRBV20-1
d_gene: -
CDR3nt: TGCAGTGCTATGGGACGTTTCGAAGCTTTCTTT
CDR3aa: CSAMGRFEAFF

abundance: -
j_gene: TRBJ1-1
v_gene: TRBV5-1
d_gene: TRBD1
CDR3nt: TGCGCCAGCAGCTTCGGACAGGGGGACAAAGCTTTCTTT
CDR3aa: CASSFGQGDKAFF

abundance: -
j_gene: TRBJ1-1
v_gene: TRBV6-5
d_gene: -
CDR3nt: TGTGCCAGCCAACAGGTGGCGAACACTGAAGCTTTCTTT
CDR3aa: CASQQVANTEAFF

abundance: few
j_gene: TRBJ2-7
v_gene: TRBV27
d_gene: -
CDR3nt: TGTGCCAGCCGCGGTTATGGTCGGGACCCAGAGCAGTACTTC
CDR3aa: CASRGYGRDPEQYF

abundance: -
j_gene: TRBJ1-1
v_gene: TRBV7-2
d_gene: -
CDR3nt: TGTGCCAGCAGCTTAGCCTTCGGGTCGGGCACTGAAGCTTTCTTT
CDR3aa: CASSLAFGSGTEAFF

abundance: -
j_gene: TRBJ1-1
v_gene: TRBV30
d_gene: TRBD1
CDR3nt: TGTGCCTGGAGTTGGACAGGTGGGGGCACTGAAGCTTTCTTT
CDR3aa: CAWSWTGGGTEAFF

abundance: -
j_gene: TRBJ2-7
v_gene: TRBV4-3
d_gene: -
CDR3nt: TGCGCCAGCAGCCAAGATTTTAAGGGTCAACTGTACGAGCAGTACTTC
CDR3aa: CASSQDFKGQLYEQYF

abundance: -
j_gene: TRBJ1-1
v_gene: TRBV6-1
d_gene: -
CDR3nt: TGTGCCAGCAGTACCCTGGGGGCGAATACTGAAGCTTTCTTT
CDR3aa: CASSTLGANTEAFF

abundance: once
j_gene: TRBJ2-6
v_gene: TRBV7-2
d_gene: -
CDR3nt: TGTGCCAGCAGCTTAGAGCCGGGGGCCAACGTCCTGACTTTC
CDR3aa: CASSLEPGANVLTF

abundance: once
j_gene: TRBJ1-2
v_gene: TRBV20-1
d_gene: -
CDR3nt: TGCAGTGCTAGAGAGAAGGCCGGCTACACCTTC
CDR3aa: CSAREKAGYTF

abundance: -
j_gene: TRBJ1-5
v_gene: TRBV28
d_gene: -
CDR3nt: TGTGCCAGCAGTTTAAAGGGTTTAGGCAATCAGCCCCAGCATTTT
CDR3aa: CASSLKGLGNQPQHF

abundance: -
j_gene: TRBJ1-2
v_gene: TRBV6-1
d_gene: -
CDR3nt: TGTGCCAGCAGTGAAGTCCCCGGAGGAGGGGGGATCTATGGCTACACCTTC
CDR3aa: CASSEVPGGGGIYGYTF

abundance: -
j_gene: TRBJ2-1
v_gene: TRBV28
d_gene: -
CDR3nt: TGTGCCAGCAGTCTTTCACTCGATTGGGGCCTAATCGAGCAGTTCTTC
CDR3aa: CASSLSLDWGLIEQFF

abundance: -
j_gene: TRBJ1-2
v_gene: TRBV6-6
d_gene: -
CDR3nt: TGTGCCACCATCTCCCCGGGGGAACGCTATGGCTACACCTTC
CDR3aa: CATISPGERYGYTF

abundance: -
j_gene: TRBJ2-1
v_gene: TRBV18
d_gene: -
CDR3nt: TGTGCCAGCTCACCACGAGGGAGCGGAGGCCACAATGAGCAGTTCTTC
CDR3aa: CASSPRGSGGHNEQFF

abundance: -
j_gene: TRBJ2-7
v_gene: TRBV15
d_gene: TRBD1
CDR3nt: TGTGCCACCAGCAGAGATCGGACAGGAGGCGAGCAGTACTTC
CDR3aa: CATSRDRTGGEQYF

abundance: -
j_gene: TRBJ2-1
v_gene: TRBV7-9
d_gene: TRBD2
CDR3nt: TGTGCCAGCATGGGGAGGGAGCGGGAGTTTCTCGATGAGCAGTTCTTC
CDR3aa: CASMGREREFLDEQFF

abundance: -
j_gene: TRBJ2-1
v_gene: TRBV9
d_gene: TRBD2
CDR3nt: TGTGCCAGCAGCGTAGCTTGGAATAGCGGGAGGCCCTACAATGAGCAGTTCTTC
CDR3aa: CASSVAWNSGRPYNEQFF

abundance: -
j_gene: TRBJ1-5
v_gene: TRBV4-1
d_gene: -
CDR3nt: TGCGCCAGCAGCTCCCCGTACAATCAGCCCCAGCATTTT
CDR3aa: CASSSPYNQPQHF

abundance: -
j_gene: TRBJ1-2
v_gene: TRBV27
d_gene: -
CDR3nt: TGTGCCAGCAGTTTTGGGGGGCCCTTAGCTAACTATGGCTACACCTTC
CDR3aa: CASSFGGPLANYGYTF

abundance: -
j_gene: TRBJ1-2
v_gene: TRBV10-2
d_gene: -
CDR3nt: TGCGCCAGCCAGGACGGAAATGGCTACACCTTC
CDR3aa: CASQDGNGYTF

abundance: few
j_gene: TRBJ2-3
v_gene: TRBV28
d_gene: -
CDR3nt: TGTGCCAGCAGTTTAGCGGCTCCAGATACGCAGTATTTT
CDR3aa: CASSLAAPDTQYF

abundance: -
j_gene: TRBJ1-1
v_gene: TRBV4-1
d_gene: TRBD1
CDR3nt: TGCGCCAGCAGCCAAGATCTTAAACAGGGGCCCAGGGACACTGAAGCTTTCTTT
CDR3aa: CASSQDLKQGPRDTEAFF

abundance: few
j_gene: TRBJ1-2
v_gene: TRBV7-7
d_gene: TRBD1
CDR3nt: TGTGCTAGCAGCTTGTCCCCGGGACAGGGTATAGACGGCTACACCTTC
CDR3aa: CASSLSPGQGIDGYTF

abundance: -
j_gene: TRBJ1-2
v_gene: TRBV20-1
d_gene: -
CDR3nt: TGCAGTGCGCGGGCCGGTGGCTACACCTTC
CDR3aa: CSARAGGYTF

abundance: once
j_gene: TRBJ2-1
v_gene: TRBV2
d_gene: TRBD2
CDR3nt: TGTGCCAGCAGTGCCAGCGGGGGTAAATGGGGTGAGCAGTTCTTC
CDR3aa: CASSASGGKWGEQFF

abundance: -
j_gene: TRBJ1-2
v_gene: TRBV6-5
d_gene: -
CDR3nt: TGTGCCAGCAGTCCCCTTGGCCCCTCGGACTATGGCTACACCTTC
CDR3aa: CASSPLGPSDYGYTF

abundance: -
j_gene: TRBJ1-5
v_gene: TRBV19
d_gene: TRBD1
CDR3nt: TGTGCCAGTAGTGGTGAGGGACAGCTTAATCAGCCCCAGCATTTT
CDR3aa: CASSGEGQLNQPQHF

abundance: -
j_gene: TRBJ2-7
v_gene: TRBV7-9
d_gene: -
CDR3nt: TGTGCCAGCAGCTTATCGGGGCTGGACGAGCAGTACTTC
CDR3aa: CASSLSGLDEQYF

abundance: once
j_gene: TRBJ2-7
v_gene: TRBV27
d_gene: TRBD1
CDR3nt: TGTGCCAGCAGCCCAAGGGGACAGGGGTACGAGCAGTACTTC
CDR3aa: CASSPRGQGYEQYF

abundance: -
j_gene: TRBJ2-5
v_gene: TRBV28
d_gene: -
CDR3nt: TGTGCCAGCAGTTCACTATCCGGGAGATGGGGAGAGACCCAGTACTTC
CDR3aa: CASSSLSGRWGETQYF

abundance: -
j_gene: TRBJ1-6
v_gene: TRBV5-1
d_gene: -
CDR3nt: TGCGCCAGCAGCTTGACAGGTTCTCTCGAAAGCTCCTATAATTCACCCCTCCACTTT
CDR3aa: CASSLTGSLESSYNSPLHF

abundance: -
j_gene: TRBJ2-7
v_gene: TRBV2
d_gene: TRBD1
CDR3nt: TGTGCCAGCAGCCCCTCTTTACGGGACAGGAACTACGAGCAGTACTTC
CDR3aa: CASSPSLRDRNYEQYF

abundance: -
j_gene: TRBJ1-1
v_gene: TRBV4-3
d_gene: -
CDR3nt: TGCGCCAGCAGCCAAGATCGGAAGGTGAACACTGAAGCTTTCTTT
CDR3aa: CASSQDRKVNTEAFF

abundance: -
j_gene: TRBJ1-5
v_gene: TRBV10-3
d_gene: -
CDR3nt: TGTGCCATCAGTGAGTCCAGGAACAATCAGCCCCAGCATTTT
CDR3aa: CAISESRNNQPQHF

abundance: few
j_gene: TRBJ1-6
v_gene: TRBV19
d_gene: -
CDR3nt: TGTGCCAGCGTTCGTTCACCCCTCCACTTT
CDR3aa: CASVRSPLHF

abundance: -
j_gene: TRBJ1-1
v_gene: TRBV28
d_gene: -
CDR3nt: TGTGCCAGCAGTTTTGAGGTGGAAGCTTTCTTT
CDR3aa: CASSFEVEAFF

abundance: -
j_gene: TRBJ2-7
v_gene: TRBV1
d_gene: -
CDR3nt: TGCACCAGCAGCCAAGCACTAGCGGGGGGGCCTCGGGACGAGCAGTACTTC
CDR3aa: CTSSQALAGGPRDEQYF

abundance: -
j_gene: TRBJ1-2
v_gene: TRBV18
d_gene: -
CDR3nt: TGTGCCAGCTCACCACTCGGGGGCTCCGAAACAGCGGGCTACACCTTC
CDR3aa: CASSPLGGSETAGYTF

abundance: -
j_gene: TRBJ1-1
v_gene: TRBV7-9
d_gene: -
CDR3nt: TGTGCCAGCACCCCTGGGGCGGCGAACACTGAAGCTTTCTTT
CDR3aa: CASTPGAANTEAFF

abundance: -
j_gene: TRBJ2-7
v_gene: TRBV28
d_gene: TRBD2
CDR3nt: TGTGCCAGCAGAGCATCGGGACTAGCGGGAATCAACGAGCAGTACTTC
CDR3aa: CASRASGLAGINEQYF

abundance: -
j_gene: TRBJ1-3
v_gene: TRBV7-9
d_gene: -
CDR3nt: TGTGCCAGCAGCCAAGGAGCCAGGGGATTTGGAAACACCATATATTTT
CDR3aa: CASSQGARGFGNTIYF

abundance: -
j_gene: TRBJ2-2
v_gene: TRBV27
d_gene: TRBD1
CDR3nt: TGTGCCAGCAGGCGACAGGGAAATTCGAACACCGGGGAGCTGTTTTTT
CDR3aa: CASRRQGNSNTGELFF

abundance: once
j_gene: TRBJ2-2
v_gene: TRBV14
d_gene: TRBD2
CDR3nt: TGTGCCAGCAGCCCGGAAATAGCGGGAGGGCCCAACACCGGGGAGCTGTTTTTT
CDR3aa: CASSPEIAGGPNTGELFF